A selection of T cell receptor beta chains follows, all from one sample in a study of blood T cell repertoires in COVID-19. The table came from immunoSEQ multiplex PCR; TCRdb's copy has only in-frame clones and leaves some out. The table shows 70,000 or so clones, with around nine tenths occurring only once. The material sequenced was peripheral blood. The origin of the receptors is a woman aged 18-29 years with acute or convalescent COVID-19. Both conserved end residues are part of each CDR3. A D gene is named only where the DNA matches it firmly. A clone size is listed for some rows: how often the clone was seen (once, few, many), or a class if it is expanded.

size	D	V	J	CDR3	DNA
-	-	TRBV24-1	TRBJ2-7	CATSDLGGVAEQYF	TGTGCCACCAGTGATTTGGGAGGGGTGGCCGAGCAGTACTTC
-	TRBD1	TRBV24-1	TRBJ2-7	CATSDLRQGKLFYEQYF	TGTGCCACCAGTGACTTAAGACAGGGTAAGTTGTTTTACGAGCAGTACTTC
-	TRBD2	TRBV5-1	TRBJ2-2	CASSPIAGMNTGELFF	TGCGCCAGCAGCCCGATAGCGGGAATGAACACCGGGGAGCTGTTTTTT
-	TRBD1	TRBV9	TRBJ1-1	CASSGDDRGWTEAFF	TGTGCCAGCAGCGGAGACGACAGGGGATGGACTGAAGCTTTCTTT
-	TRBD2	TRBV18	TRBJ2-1	CASSPPGTSGGLDEQFF	TGTGCCAGCTCACCACCGGGGACTAGCGGGGGGTTGGATGAGCAGTTCTTC
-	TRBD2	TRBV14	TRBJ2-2	CASSQPPGGSAGELFF	TGTGCCAGCAGCCAACCCCCCGGGGGGTCCGCCGGGGAGCTGTTTTTT
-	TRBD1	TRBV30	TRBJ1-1	CAWSRQGAGNTEAFF	TGTGCCTGGAGTCGACAGGGGGCAGGGAACACTGAAGCTTTCTTT
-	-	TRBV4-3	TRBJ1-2	CASSQDWGGSYGYTF	TGCGCCAGCAGCCAAGATTGGGGGGGTAGCTATGGCTACACCTTC
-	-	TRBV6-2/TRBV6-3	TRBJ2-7	CASSPGYSYEQYF	TGTGCCAGCAGCCCGGGCTACTCCTACGAGCAGTACTTC
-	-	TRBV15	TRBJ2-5	CATSRSLVRETQYF	TGTGCCACCAGCAGGTCCTTGGTTCGGGAGACCCAGTACTTC
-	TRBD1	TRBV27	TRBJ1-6	CASRRQGYNSPLHF	TGTGCCAGCAGAAGACAGGGGTATAATTCACCCCTCCACTTT
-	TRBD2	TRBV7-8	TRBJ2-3	CASSLGLLAGGPRGTDTQYF	TGTGCCAGCAGCTTAGGTTTACTAGCGGGAGGGCCGAGGGGCACAGATACGCAGTATTTT
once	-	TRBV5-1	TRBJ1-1	CASSFSRGAEAFF	TGCGCCAGCAGCTTCTCCCGGGGTGCTGAAGCTTTCTTT
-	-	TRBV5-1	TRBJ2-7	CASSFSRGSYEQYF	TGCGCCAGCAGCTTTTCACGGGGCTCCTACGAGCAGTACTTC
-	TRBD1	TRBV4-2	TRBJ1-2	CASSQRTGDSYTF	TGTGCCAGCAGCCAACGGACAGGGGATAGCTACACCTTC
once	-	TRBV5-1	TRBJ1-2	CASSLVAAGYGYTF	TGCGCCAGCAGCTTGGTAGCGGCGGGCTATGGCTACACCTTC
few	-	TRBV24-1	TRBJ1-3	CATSLGNTIYF	TGTGCCACCAGTCTTGGAAACACCATATATTTT
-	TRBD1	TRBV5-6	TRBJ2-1	CASSQDRGPEEFF	TGTGCCAGCAGTCAGGACAGGGGCCCTGAAGAGTTCTTC
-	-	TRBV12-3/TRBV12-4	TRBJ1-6	CASSLGTNSPLHF	TGTGCCAGCAGTTTAGGGACAAATTCACCCCTCCACTTT
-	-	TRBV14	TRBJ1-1	CASSQTRVKETEAFF	TGTGCCAGCAGCCAAACGAGGGTTAAGGAAACTGAAGCTTTCTTT
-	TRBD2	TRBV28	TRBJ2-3	CASRPTTSGGALRTDTQYF	TGTGCCAGCAGACCAACGACTAGCGGGGGGGCCCTGCGCACAGATACGCAGTATTTT
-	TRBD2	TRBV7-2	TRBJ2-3	CASSPRTSGGPDTQYF	TGTGCCAGCAGCCCACGGACTAGCGGGGGCCCAGATACGCAGTATTTT
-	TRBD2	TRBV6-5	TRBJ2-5	CVSSSTSGGAGTQYF	TGTGTCAGCAGTTCGACTAGCGGGGGGGCCGGGACCCAGTACTTC
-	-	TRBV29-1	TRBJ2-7	CSVEESVDSAYEQYF	TGCAGCGTTGAAGAGTCGGTGGACAGTGCCTACGAGCAGTACTTC